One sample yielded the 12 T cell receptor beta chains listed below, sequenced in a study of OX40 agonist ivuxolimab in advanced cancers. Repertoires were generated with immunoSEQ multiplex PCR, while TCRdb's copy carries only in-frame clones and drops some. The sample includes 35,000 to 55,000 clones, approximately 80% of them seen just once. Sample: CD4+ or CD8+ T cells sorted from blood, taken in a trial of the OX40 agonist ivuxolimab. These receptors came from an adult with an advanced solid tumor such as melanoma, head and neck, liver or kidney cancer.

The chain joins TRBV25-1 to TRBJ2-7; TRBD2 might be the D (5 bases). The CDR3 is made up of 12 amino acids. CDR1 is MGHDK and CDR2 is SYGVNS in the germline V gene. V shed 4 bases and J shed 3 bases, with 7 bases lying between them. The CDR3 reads CASSVEGYEQYF. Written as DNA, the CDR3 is TGTGCCAGCAGTGTTGAGGGCTACGAGCAGTACTTC.

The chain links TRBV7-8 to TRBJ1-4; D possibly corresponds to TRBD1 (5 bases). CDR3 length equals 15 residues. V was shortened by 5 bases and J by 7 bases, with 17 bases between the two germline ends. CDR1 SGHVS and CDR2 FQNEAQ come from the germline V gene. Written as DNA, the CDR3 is TGTGCCAGCAGCCCCTCTCGCAGGGCGGGTGAAAAACTGTTTTTT. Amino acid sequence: CASSPSRRAGEKLFF.

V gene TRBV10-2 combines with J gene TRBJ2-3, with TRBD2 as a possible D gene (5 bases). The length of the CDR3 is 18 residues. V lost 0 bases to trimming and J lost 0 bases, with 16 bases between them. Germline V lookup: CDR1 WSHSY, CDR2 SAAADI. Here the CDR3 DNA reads TGCGCCAGCAGTGAGTCCGCCCGAGCGGTTCGTAGCACAGATACGCAGTATTTT. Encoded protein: CASSESARAVRSTDTQYF.

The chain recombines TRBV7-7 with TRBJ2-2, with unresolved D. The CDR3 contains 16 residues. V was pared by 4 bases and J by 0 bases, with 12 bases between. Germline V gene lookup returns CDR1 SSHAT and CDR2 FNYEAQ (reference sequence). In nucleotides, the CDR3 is TGTGCCAGCAGCTCCCTGGTCCTACCGAACACCGGGGAGCTGTTTTTT. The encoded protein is CASSSLVLPNTGELFF. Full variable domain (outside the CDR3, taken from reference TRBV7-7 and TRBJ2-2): GAGVSQSPRYKVTKRGQDVTLRCDPISSHATLYWYQQALGQGPEFLTYFNYEAQPDKSGLPSDRFSAERPEGSISTLTIQRTEQRDSAMYRCASSSLVLPNTGELFFGEGSRLTVL.

In nucleotides, the CDR3 is TGTGCCAGTAGTCGATCCGCGCTAGCAGACTCGTACGAGCAGTACTTC. It encodes CASSRSALADSYEQYF. This sequence joins TRBV19 and TRBJ2-7, with D possibly being TRBD2 (5 bases). Deletions cut 5 bases from V and 4 bases from J, with 21 bases between. Germline CDR1 LNHDA, CDR2 SQIVND (reference sequence). The CDR3 runs 16 residues. The variable domain in full, completed from reference TRBV19 and TRBJ2-7, reads DGGITQSPKYLFRKEGQNVTLSCEQNLNHDAMYWYRQDPGQGLRLIYYSQIVNDFQKGDIAEGYSVSREKKESFPLTVTSAQKNPTAFYLCASSRSALADSYEQYFGPGTRLTVT.

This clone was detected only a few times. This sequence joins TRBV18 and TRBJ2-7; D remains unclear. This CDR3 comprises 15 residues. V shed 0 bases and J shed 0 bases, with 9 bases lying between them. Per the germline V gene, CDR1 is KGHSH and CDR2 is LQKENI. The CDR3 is CASSPPSVSSYEQYF. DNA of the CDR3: TGTGCCAGCTCACCACCGAGCGTTAGCTCCTACGAGCAGTACTTC.

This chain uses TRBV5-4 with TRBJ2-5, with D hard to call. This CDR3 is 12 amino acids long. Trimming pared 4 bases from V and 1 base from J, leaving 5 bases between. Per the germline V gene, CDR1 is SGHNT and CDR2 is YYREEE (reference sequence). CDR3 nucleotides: TGTGCCAGCAGCCCCACCCAAGAGACCCAGTACTTC. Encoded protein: CASSPTQETQYF.

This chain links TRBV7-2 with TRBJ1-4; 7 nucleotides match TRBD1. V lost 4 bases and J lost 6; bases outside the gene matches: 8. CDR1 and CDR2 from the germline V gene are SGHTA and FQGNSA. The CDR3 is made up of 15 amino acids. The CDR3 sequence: CASSSQTGWDEKLFF. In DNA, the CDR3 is TGTGCCAGCAGCTCCCAGACAGGGTGGGATGAAAAACTGTTTTTT.

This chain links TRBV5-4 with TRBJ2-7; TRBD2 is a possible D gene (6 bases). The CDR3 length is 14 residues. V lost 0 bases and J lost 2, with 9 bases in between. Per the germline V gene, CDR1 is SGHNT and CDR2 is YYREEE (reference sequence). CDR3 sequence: CASSLAGLTYEQYF. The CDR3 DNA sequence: TGTGCCAGCAGCTTGGCTGGACTAACCTACGAGCAGTACTTC.

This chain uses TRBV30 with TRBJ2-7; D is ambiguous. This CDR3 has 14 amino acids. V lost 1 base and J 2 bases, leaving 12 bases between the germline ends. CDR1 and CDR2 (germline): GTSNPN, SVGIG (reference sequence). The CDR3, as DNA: TGTGCCTGGAGTGGCACCAGGATGGCCTACGAGCAGTACTTC. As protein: CAWSGTRMAYEQYF.

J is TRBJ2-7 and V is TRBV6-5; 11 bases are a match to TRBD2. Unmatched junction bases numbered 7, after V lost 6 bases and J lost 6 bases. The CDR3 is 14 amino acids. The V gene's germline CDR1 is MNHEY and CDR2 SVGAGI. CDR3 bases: TGTGCCAGCAGCCCCAGCCTAGCGGGAGGCGAGCAGTACTTC. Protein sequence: CASSPSLAGGEQYF.

Here the CDR3 DNA reads TGTGCCAGTAGTATGGCCAGCTACAATGAGCAGTTCTTC. Translation gives CASSMASYNEQFF. The rearrangement uses TRBV19 and TRBJ2-1; no clear D gene. The ends were cut back, 3 bases at V and 3 bases at J, with 6 bases in the middle. Germline CDR1 reads LNHDA; CDR2 reads SQIVND (reference sequence). The CDR3 runs 13 residues.